These 22 T cell receptor beta chains share one sample of origin, sequenced in a study of lymphopenia after photon versus proton radiotherapy. Method: immunoSEQ multiplex PCR; TCRdb's copy keeps in-frame clones and lacks some. The profile shows 60,000 or so clones, around 87% of them singletons. The sample consisted of peripheral blood, taken from a patient treated with photon-based radiotherapy. Every receptor here comes from a middle-aged man with gastric cancer.

This clone was counted only a few times. This chain uses TRBV18 with TRBJ2-2; the D gene could be TRBD1 or TRBD2 (5 bases each). Trimming stripped 1 base from V and 4 bases from J, with 28 bases between. Per the germline V gene, CDR1 is KGHSH and CDR2 is LQKENI. CDR3 length equals 21 residues. CDR3: CASSPRRAWGVFERGTGELFF. DNA of the CDR3: TGTGCCAGCTCACCACGGCGGGCTTGGGGTGTGTTCGAGAGGGGCACCGGGGAGCTGTTTTTT.

The chain uses TRBV5-1 and TRBJ2-7; D not resolved. The ends were cut back, 5 bases at V and 6 bases at J, with 15 bases in the middle. Germline lookup yields CDR1 SGHRS and CDR2 YFSETQ. The CDR3 is made up of 13 amino acids. In nucleotides, the CDR3 is TGCGCCAGCAGAGTCGACACCTGGGGCGAGCAGTACTTC. Protein: CASRVDTWGEQYF.

The rearrangement links TRBV11-2 to TRBJ2-7; 7 bases agree with TRBD1. After removal of 5 bases from V and 8 bases from J, the junction contained 6 bases not matched to a gene. CDR1 is SGHAT, CDR2 FQNNGV, per germline. The CDR3 length is 12 residues. CDR3: CASSHRGIKQYF. CDR3 nucleotide sequence: TGTGCCAGCAGCCACAGGGGCATCAAGCAGTACTTC.

A few counts support this clone. This chain uses TRBV6-1 with TRBJ2-7; D remains unclear. Per germline, CDR1 MNHNS and CDR2 SASEGT. The CDR3 length is 13 residues. The V end lost 0 bases, the J end lost 2 bases, and 5 bases lay between the germline ends. The CDR3 sequence is CASSEAVTYEQYF. The DNA of the CDR3 is TGTGCCAGCAGTGAAGCAGTAACCTACGAGCAGTACTTC.

The J gene is TRBJ2-7, the V gene TRBV4-1, with a weak D call TRBD2 (7 bases). V shed 4 bases and J shed 2 bases, with 15 bases lying between them. Germline lookup yields CDR1 MGHRA and CDR2 YSYEKL. This CDR3 is 15 amino acids long. The DNA of the CDR3 is TGCGCCAGCAGCCCGACGGGGGGACAACCCTACGAGCAGTACTTC. It translates to CASSPTGGQPYEQYF.

The chain couples TRBV7-2 to TRBJ1-2; D is possibly TRBD1 (5 bases). The CDR3 contains 13 residues. V was shortened by 6 bases and J by 4 bases, with 12 bases between the two germline ends. The germline gives CDR1 SGHTA, CDR2 FQGNSA. CDR3 bases: TGTGCCAGCAGTCCAGGGAGGGGCTATGGCTACACCTTC. This encodes CASSPGRGYGYTF.

V and J are TRBV10-3 and TRBJ2-5, with 7 bases lining up with TRBD2. The CDR3 is 12 residues long. CDR1 is ENHRY, CDR2 SYGVKD, per germline. Trimming removed 5 bases from V and 5 bases from J; junction bases left unmatched: 2. The CDR3 DNA is TGTGCCATCAGTTACGGGGGGGAGACCCAGTACTTC. Encoded protein: CAISYGGETQYF.

This chain links TRBV6-1 with TRBJ1-6; tentatively, D is TRBD1 (5 bases). With 2 bases removed from V and 9 bases from J, the gap between germline ends came to 14 bases. The CDR3 length is 15 residues. Germline V gene lookup returns CDR1 MNHNS and CDR2 SASEGT. The CDR3 sequence: CASSERLGPSSPLHF. CDR3 coding DNA: TGTGCCAGCAGTGAAAGGTTGGGACCGAGTTCACCCCTCCACTTT.

The chain recombines TRBV29-1 with TRBJ1-1, with a tentative D call TRBD1 (5 bases). CDR1 is SQVTM, CDR2 ANQGSEA, per germline. The CDR3 has 13 amino acids. The V gene lost 1 base and the J gene lost 5 bases, with 11 bases spanning the gap. Here the CDR3 DNA reads TGCAGCGTTGAAGTAGGGTGGGGGACTGAAGCTTTCTTT. Its translation is CSVEVGWGTEAFF. Supplemented by reference TRBV29-1 and TRBJ1-1, the full variable domain reads SAVISQKPSRDICQRGTSLTIQCQVDSQVTMMFWYRQQPGQSLTLIATANQGSEATYESGFVIDKFPISRPNLTFSTLTVSNMSPEDSSIYLCSVEVGWGTEAFFGQGTRLTVV.

The chain uses TRBV5-1 and TRBJ2-2, with 12 nucleotides matching TRBD2. The V segment lost 6 bases and the J segment 2 bases; nucleotides outside the gene matches: 14. From germline, CDR1 is SGHRS and CDR2 YFSETQ. This CDR3 is built from 19 residues. CDR3 sequence (DNA): TGCGCCAGCACCACTACCCCGGGACTAGCGGGCGGTAACACCGGGGAGCTGTTTTTT. This gives the protein CASTTTPGLAGGNTGELFF.

V usage is TRBV4-2 and J usage is TRBJ2-1, with D possibly matching TRBD1 (5 bases). The CDR3 has 15 residues. Germline-derived CDR1 and CDR2 are LGHNA and YNFKEQ. V lost 7 bases, J lost 7 bases, and 20 bases lay in between. The CDR3 sequence: CASTLLGPAGNEQFF. The CDR3 DNA reads as TGTGCCAGCACTCTTTTGGGGCCGGCAGGGAATGAGCAGTTCTTC.

The chain uses TRBV5-5 and TRBJ1-2; D remains ambiguous. This CDR3 region has 15 residues. Deletions cut 0 bases from V and 4 bases from J, with 13 bases between. Per the germline V gene, CDR1 is SGHKS and CDR2 is YYEKEE (reference sequence). The CDR3 region has the DNA TGTGCCAGCAGCTTGGATCCCAACTGGAGCTATGGCTACACCTTC. Its protein product is CASSLDPNWSYGYTF.

The gene calls are TRBV5-6 and TRBJ2-7; no reliable D call. The CDR3 has 14 amino acids. Trimming took 0 bases from V and 2 from J, leaving 9 bases between them. Germline V gives CDR1 SGHDT, CDR2 YYEEEE. CDR3 sequence: CASSLALQTYEQYF. As DNA, the CDR3 is TGTGCCAGCAGCTTGGCCCTCCAAACCTACGAGCAGTACTTC.

The V call is TRBV10-1, the J call TRBJ2-5; 9 nucleotides match TRBD2. Germline-derived CDR1 and CDR2 are WNHNN and SYGVQD (reference sequence). V was clipped by 2 bases and J by 4 bases; unmatched bases: 11. The CDR3 spans 17 residues. CDR3 bases: TGCGCCAGCAGTGAGGATGTGGGCGGGGGGGCCCCAGAGACCCAGTACTTC. The encoded protein is CASSEDVGGGAPETQYF.

The chain combines TRBV5-4 with TRBJ2-3, with a possible D match to TRBD2 (6 bases). This CDR3 is built from 13 residues. Trimming left V 0 bases short and J 7 bases short, with 9 bases between. In germline, CDR1 is SGHNT, CDR2 YYREEE (reference sequence). The CDR3 is CASSLAGVYTQYF. The CDR3 DNA sequence: TGTGCCAGCAGCTTGGCGGGGGTCTATACGCAGTATTTT.

CDR3 DNA sequence: TGTGCCAGCAGTTGGGGGTCGCATAGCACAGATACGCAGTATTTT. Protein sequence: CASSWGSHSTDTQYF. This chain joins TRBV2 and TRBJ2-3, with D perhaps TRBD1 or TRBD2 (5 bases each). CDR3 length equals 15 residues. Germline CDR1 reads SNHLY; CDR2 reads FYNNEI. The V and J ends lost 5 bases and 0 bases respectively, with 12 bases between them.

This chain joins TRBV2 and TRBJ1-2; 9 bases are shared with TRBD1. The CDR3 is 14 amino acids. Germline assignment: CDR1 SNHLY and CDR2 FYNNEI. Trimming at V came to 6 bases and at J to 2 bases, leaving 4 bases not matched to a gene. In DNA form, the CDR3 reads TGTGCCAGCAGGGGACAGGGAAGCAACTATGGCTACACCTTC. This codes for CASRGQGSNYGYTF.

The chain couples TRBV30 to TRBJ1-2; TRBD1 is a possible D gene (5 bases). This CDR3 has 14 amino acids. Germline loops: CDR1 GTSNPN, CDR2 SVGIG (reference sequence). The germline V and J ends were trimmed by 3 bases and 5 bases, with 16 bases remaining between them. The CDR3 loop reads CAWSRGPEAYGYTF. The CDR3 DNA sequence: TGTGCCTGGAGCCGGGGACCCGAAGCTTATGGCTACACCTTC. Based on the CDR3 plus reference TRBV30 and TRBJ1-2, the full variable domain is SQTIHQWPATLVQPVGSPLSLECTVEGTSNPNLYWYRQAAGRGLQLLFYSVGIGQISSEVPQNLSASRPQDRQFILSSKKLLLSDSGFYLCAWSRGPEAYGYTFGSGTRLTVV.

Written as DNA, the CDR3 is TGTGCCAGCAGAGCAGGGGGCGGTAATGAAAAACTGTTTTTT. Protein: CASRAGGGNEKLFF. The genes are TRBV2 and TRBJ1-4; 8 nucleotides align to TRBD1. This CDR3 contains 14 residues. V lost 6 bases and J lost 4; bases outside the gene matches: 4. CDR1 and CDR2 from the germline V gene are SNHLY and FYNNEI.

This clone was counted a few times. The rearrangement uses TRBV5-1 and TRBJ1-2; 7 positions match TRBD1. Germline V CDR1 and CDR2: SGHRS, YFSETQ. V lost 4 bases and J lost 7; bases outside the gene matches: 13. This CDR3 contains 15 residues. The CDR3 region has the DNA TGCGCCAGCAGCCCCGGGACAGTCCGGTTGGGTGGCTACACCTTC. It translates to CASSPGTVRLGGYTF.

The chain couples TRBV7-2 to TRBJ2-7; D gene ambiguous. Germline values: CDR1 SGHTA, CDR2 FQGNSA. The CDR3 contains 14 residues. Deletions cut 1 base from V and 4 bases from J, with 11 bases between. CDR3 sequence (DNA): TGTGCCAGCAGCTTAGGACCGCGTGTTTACGAGCAGTACTTC. This sequence encodes CASSLGPRVYEQYF.

This chain uses TRBV7-2 with TRBJ2-3; 8 bases fit TRBD2. Germline V gene data show CDR1 as SGHTA and CDR2 as FQGNSA. The trim removed 0 bases at V and 4 bases at J, leaving 9 bases unmatched. There are 17 residues in the CDR3. This chain's CDR3 is CASSLAPPRGGPDTQYF. The CDR3 DNA reads as TGTGCCAGCAGCTTAGCGCCGCCTCGGGGGGGCCCAGATACGCAGTATTTT.